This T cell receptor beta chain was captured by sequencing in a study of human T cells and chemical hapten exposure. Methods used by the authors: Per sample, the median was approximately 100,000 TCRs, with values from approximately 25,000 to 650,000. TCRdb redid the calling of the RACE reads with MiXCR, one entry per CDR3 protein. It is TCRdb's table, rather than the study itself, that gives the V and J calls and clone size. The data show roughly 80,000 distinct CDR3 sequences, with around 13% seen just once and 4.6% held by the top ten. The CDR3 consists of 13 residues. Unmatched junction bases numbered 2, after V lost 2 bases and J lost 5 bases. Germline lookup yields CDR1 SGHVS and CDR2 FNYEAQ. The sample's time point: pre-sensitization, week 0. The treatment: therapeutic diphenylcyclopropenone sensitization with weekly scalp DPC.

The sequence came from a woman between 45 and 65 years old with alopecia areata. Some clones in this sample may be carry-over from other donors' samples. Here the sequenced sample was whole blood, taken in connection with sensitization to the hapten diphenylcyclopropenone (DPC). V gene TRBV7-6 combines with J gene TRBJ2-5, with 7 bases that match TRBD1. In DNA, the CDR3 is TGTGCCAGCAGCTTATTAGGGGGCGAGACCCAGTACTTC. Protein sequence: CASSLLGGETQYF.